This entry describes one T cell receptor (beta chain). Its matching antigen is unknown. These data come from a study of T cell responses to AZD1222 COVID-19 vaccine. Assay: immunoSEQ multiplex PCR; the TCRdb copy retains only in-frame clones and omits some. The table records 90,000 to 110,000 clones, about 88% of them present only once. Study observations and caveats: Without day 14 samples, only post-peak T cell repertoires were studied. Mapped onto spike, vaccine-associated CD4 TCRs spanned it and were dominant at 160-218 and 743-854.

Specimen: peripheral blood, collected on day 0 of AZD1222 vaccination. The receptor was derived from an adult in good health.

DNA for the CDR3: TGTGCCAGCGGTAGCGGGGGGGCGGGCACCGGGGAGCTGTTTTTT. Amino acids: CASGSGGAGTGELFF. J is TRBJ2-2 and V is TRBV27, with 11 bases fitting TRBD2. Losses at the gene ends were 8 bases for V and 4 bases for J; bases not matched to a gene: 6. The CDR3 totals 15 residues. Looked up from germline, CDR1 is MNHEY and CDR2 is SMNVEV (reference sequence).